This entry is about one T cell receptor (beta chain). The data originate from a study of T cell changes during pregnancy in multiple sclerosis. Sequenced by immunoSEQ multiplex PCR; TCRdb stores in-frame clones only, minus some. Found here are about 44,000 clones, 80% to 90% of them singletons; the top ten hold about 1%. V dropped 8 bases and J dropped 0 bases, with 8 bases sitting between them. Germline V gives CDR1 SNHLY, CDR2 FYNNEI. The CDR3 loop spans 14 amino acids. The sample in question was CD4+ T cells from peripheral blood mononuclear cells, obtained after pregnancy. The receptor was derived from a female donor with multiple sclerosis, enrolled in a pregnancy study. The chain recombines TRBV2 with TRBJ2-6; no definite D call. The CDR3, as DNA: TGTGCCAGCTTGGCAACCTCTGGGGCCAACGTCCTGACTTTC. Protein sequence: CASLATSGANVLTF.